Included here is one TCR beta chain sequence, with context. The junction departs from the called germline gene at one end, perhaps through a read error. TCRdb independently ran MiXCR on the RT-PCR reads; one entry per CDR3 protein. Seen here are about 87,000 distinct CDR3 sequences, 5% observed once, and the top ten hold 2.6%. These data are taken from a study of patients and donors after allogeneic stem cell transplantation. The germline V gene encodes CDR1 DFQATT and CDR2 SNEGSKA (reference sequence). The CDR3 totals 14 residues. The specimen was blood, either unsorted or a sorted T cell fraction (not recorded which). This receptor was taken from a human donor who was either an allogeneic HSCT recipient or a stem cell or donor lymphocyte infusion donor (not recorded which). It is not recorded whose cells these are; they may come from a transplant donor. This chain joins TRBV20-1 and TRBJ1-2; D not certain. DNA for the CDR3: TGCCGTGCTAGGCCCCCTCAACCTATTCAGGATTACACCTTC. Its translation is CRARPPQPIQDYTF.